Detailed here is one TCR beta chain. These data come from a study of radiation and T cells in renal cell carcinoma. Study context: Nephrectomy followed 15 Gy stereotactic body radiation by 4 weeks.

Germline CDR1 and CDR2: MGHRA and YSYEKL. This CDR3 is built from 18 residues. V lost 4 bases and J lost 2, with 23 bases in between. The time point here: baseline pretreatment blood. The treatment here: 15 Gy SBRT to primary tumor, nephrectomy 4 weeks later. The assay was immunoSEQ multiplex PCR, and TCRdb's table has in-frame clones only and misses some. The repertoire holds 150,000 or so clones, with roughly 90% as singletons. The sequencing here drew on blood, taken from a patient whose treatment included radiotherapy and nephrectomy. The chain carries TRBV4-1 and TRBJ2-5, with D possibly matching TRBD2 (6 bases). The sequence was obtained from a woman aged 70-85 years with renal cell carcinoma. CDR3 region: CASSREKYGTSIQETQYF. Written as DNA, the CDR3 is TGCGCCAGCAGCCGAGAAAAATACGGGACTTCCATTCAAGAGACCCAGTACTTC.